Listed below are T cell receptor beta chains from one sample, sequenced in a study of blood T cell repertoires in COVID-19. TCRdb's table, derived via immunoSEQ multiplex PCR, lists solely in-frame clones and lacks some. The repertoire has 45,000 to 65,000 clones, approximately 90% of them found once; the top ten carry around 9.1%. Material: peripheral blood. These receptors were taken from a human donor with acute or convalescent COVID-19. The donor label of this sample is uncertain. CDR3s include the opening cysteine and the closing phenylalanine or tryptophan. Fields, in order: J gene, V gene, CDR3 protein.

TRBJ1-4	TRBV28	CASSLWRQGATNEKLFF
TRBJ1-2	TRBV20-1	CSADRGGGYTF
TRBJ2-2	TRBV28	CASKAGYTGELFF
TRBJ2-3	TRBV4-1	CASSQGPAGAGIAQYF
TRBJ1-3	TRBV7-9	CASSILTVSGNTIYF
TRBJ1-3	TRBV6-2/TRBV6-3	CASSYGMGRGSSGNTIYF
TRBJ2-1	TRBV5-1	CASLSQAYNEQFF
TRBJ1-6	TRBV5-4	CASSPYGRGYNSPLHF
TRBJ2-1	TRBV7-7	CASSELAEALLDEQFF
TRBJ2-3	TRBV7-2	CASSLTTGSTDTQYF
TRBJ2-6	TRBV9	CASGPGQGISGANVLTF
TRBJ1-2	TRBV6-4	CASSESGSYGYTF
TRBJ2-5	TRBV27	CASRERLGETQYF
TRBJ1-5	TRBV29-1	CSVALGGGVTPQHF
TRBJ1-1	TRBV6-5	CGTRDTEAFF
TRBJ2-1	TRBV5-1	CASSRSSASSYNEQFF
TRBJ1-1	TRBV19	CASSILGHLNTEAFF
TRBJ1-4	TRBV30	CAWSPKGAANEKLFF
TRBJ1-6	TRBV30	CAWRRVLGDSPLHF
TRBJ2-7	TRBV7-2	CASSLEPGDNYEQYF
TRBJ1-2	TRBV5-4	CASSLPLGQDESYGYTF
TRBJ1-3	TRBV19	CASSIGGSGNTIYF
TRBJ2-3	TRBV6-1	CASSEPGLASTDTQYF
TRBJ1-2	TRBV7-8	CASSTDRFYGYTF
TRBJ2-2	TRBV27	CASRRYEELFF
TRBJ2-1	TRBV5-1	CASSSDRVRQFF
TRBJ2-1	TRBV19	CASSMGAEEQFF
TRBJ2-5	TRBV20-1	CSASDVGGQEETQYF
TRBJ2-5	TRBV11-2	CASSPTDETQYF
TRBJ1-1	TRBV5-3	CARRTLTNRVMNTEAFF
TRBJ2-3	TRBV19	CASSIVSYTDTQYF
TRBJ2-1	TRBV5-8	CASRPGQGAYNEQFF
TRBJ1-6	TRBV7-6	CASSPGQGWNSPLHF
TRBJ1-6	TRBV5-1	CASSLDSTTDSPLHF
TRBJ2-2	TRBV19	CASSIAGVNTGELFF
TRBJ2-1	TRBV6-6	CASSLHHSGTLSSREQFF
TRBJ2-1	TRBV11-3	CASSSNRVSYNEQFF
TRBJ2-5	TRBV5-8	CASSLEGQGPQETQYF
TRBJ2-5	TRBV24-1	CATSDPRIAGGETQYF
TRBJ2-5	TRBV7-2	CASSLDSSGGPPPNF
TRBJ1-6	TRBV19	CASSTAPGVSRANSPLHF
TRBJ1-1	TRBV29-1	CSAGGTGKNTEAFF
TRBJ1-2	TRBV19	CASSITQGANYGYTF
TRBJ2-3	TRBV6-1	CASSASFGGPGDTQYF
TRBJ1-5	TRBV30	CAWSAGGNQPQHF
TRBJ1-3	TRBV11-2	CASSFSSGNTIYF
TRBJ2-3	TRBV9	CASSVASPGSGRITQYF
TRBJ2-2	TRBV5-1	CASSLLPPGTGEGTGELFF